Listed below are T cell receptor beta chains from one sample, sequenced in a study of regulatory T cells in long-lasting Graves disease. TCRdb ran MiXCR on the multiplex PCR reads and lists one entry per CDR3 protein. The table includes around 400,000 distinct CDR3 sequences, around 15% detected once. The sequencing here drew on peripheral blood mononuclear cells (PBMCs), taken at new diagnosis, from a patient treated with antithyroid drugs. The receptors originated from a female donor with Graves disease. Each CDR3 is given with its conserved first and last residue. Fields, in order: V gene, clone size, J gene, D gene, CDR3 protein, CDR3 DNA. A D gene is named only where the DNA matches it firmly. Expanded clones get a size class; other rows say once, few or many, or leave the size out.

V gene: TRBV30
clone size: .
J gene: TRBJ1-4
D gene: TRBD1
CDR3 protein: CAWRGQGRGEKLFF
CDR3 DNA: TGTGCCTGGAGGGGACAGGGAAGGGGTGAAAAACTGTTTTTT

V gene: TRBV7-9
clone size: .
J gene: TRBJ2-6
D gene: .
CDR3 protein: CASSHLDNSGANVLTF
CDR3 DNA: TGTGCCAGCAGCCATCTAGACAACTCTGGGGCCAACGTCCTGACTTTC

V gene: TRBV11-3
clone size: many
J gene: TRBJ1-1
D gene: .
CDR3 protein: CASSLFPETEAFF
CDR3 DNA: TGTGCCAGCAGCTTATTCCCCGAGACTGAAGCTTTCTTT

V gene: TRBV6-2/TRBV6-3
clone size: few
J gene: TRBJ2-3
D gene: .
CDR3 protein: CASLHIDTQYF
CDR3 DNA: TGTGCCAGCCTTCACATAGATACGCAGTATTTT

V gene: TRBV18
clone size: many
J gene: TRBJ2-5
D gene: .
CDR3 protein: CASSSTDETQYF
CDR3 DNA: TGTGCCAGCTCATCAACTGACGAGACCCAGTACTTC

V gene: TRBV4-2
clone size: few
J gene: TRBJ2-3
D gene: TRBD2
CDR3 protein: CASSQGTSRDVDTQYF
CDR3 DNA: TGTGCCAGCAGCCAAGGGACTAGTCGTGATGTCGATACGCAGTATTTT

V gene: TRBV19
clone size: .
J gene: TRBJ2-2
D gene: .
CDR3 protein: CASSFSWLNTGELFF
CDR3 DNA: TGTGCCAGTAGTTTTTCTTGGCTCAACACCGGGGAGCTGTTTTTT

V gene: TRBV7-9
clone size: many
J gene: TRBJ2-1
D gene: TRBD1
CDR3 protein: CASSLGDRSYNEQFF
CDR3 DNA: TGTGCCAGCAGCTTAGGGGACAGGTCCTACAATGAGCAGTTCTTC

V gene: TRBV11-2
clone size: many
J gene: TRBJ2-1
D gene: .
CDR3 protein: CASSLGPNSYNEQFF
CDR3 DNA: TGTGCCAGCAGCTTAGGACCAAACTCCTACAATGAGCAGTTCTTC

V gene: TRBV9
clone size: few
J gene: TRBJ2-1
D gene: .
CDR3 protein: CASGRDNEQFF
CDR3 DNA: TGTGCCAGTGGCAGGGACAATGAGCAGTTCTTC

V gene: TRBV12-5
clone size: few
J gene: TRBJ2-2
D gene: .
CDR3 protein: CASGLVLGRLKNTGELFF
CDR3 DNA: TGTGCTAGTGGTTTGGTACTTGGCAGGCTAAAAAACACCGGGGAGCTGTTTTTT

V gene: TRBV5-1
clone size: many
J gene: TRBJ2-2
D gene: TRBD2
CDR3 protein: CASSLGLAPTGELFF
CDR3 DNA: TGCGCCAGCAGCTTGGGACTAGCACCCACCGGGGAGCTGTTTTTT

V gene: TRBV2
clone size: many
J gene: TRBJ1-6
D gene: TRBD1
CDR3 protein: CASTPERDRPSPLHF
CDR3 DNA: TGTGCCAGCACCCCAGAGAGGGACAGGCCGTCGCCCCTCCACTTT

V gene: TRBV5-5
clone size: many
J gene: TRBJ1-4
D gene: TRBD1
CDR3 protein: CASSRTGLNEKLFF
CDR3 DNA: TGTGCCAGCAGCAGGACAGGCCTTAATGAAAAACTGTTTTTT

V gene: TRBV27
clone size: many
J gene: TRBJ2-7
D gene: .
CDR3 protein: CASSLLPPGHEQYF
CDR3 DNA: TGTGCCAGCAGTTTACTACCACCCGGGCACGAGCAGTACTTC

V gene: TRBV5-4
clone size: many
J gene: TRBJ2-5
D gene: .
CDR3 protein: CASSLEAGRQEETQYF
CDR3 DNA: TGTGCCAGCAGCTTGGAGGCGGGGCGACAGGAAGAGACCCAGTACTTC

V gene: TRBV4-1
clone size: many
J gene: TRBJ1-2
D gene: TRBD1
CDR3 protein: CASSQGQTGQSGYGYTF
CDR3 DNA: TGCGCCAGCAGCCAAGGACAAACGGGACAGTCAGGCTATGGCTACACCTTC

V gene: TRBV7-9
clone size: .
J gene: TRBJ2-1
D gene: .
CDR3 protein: CASSTWGGSGNEQFF
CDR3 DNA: TGTGCCAGCAGCACCTGGGGTGGGAGTGGCAATGAGCAGTTCTTC

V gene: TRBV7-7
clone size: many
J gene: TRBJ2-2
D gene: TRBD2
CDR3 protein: CASSAGTITGELFF
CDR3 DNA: TGTGCTAGCAGCGCGGGGACTATCACCGGGGAGCTGTTTTTT

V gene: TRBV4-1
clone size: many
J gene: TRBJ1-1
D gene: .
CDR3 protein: CASSRSEGLNTEAFF
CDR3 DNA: TGCGCCAGCAGCCGAAGTGAAGGACTGAACACTGAAGCTTTCTTT

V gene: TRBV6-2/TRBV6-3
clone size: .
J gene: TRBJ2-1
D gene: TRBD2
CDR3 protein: CASSLSGGGVFDEQFF
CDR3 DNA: TGTGCCAGCAGCCTTAGCGGGGGGGGGGTTTTTGATGAGCAGTTCTTC

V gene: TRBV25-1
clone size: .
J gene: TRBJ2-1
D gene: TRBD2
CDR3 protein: CASSELPGTSGNNEQFF
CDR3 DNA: TGTGCCAGCAGTGAATTGCCTGGGACTAGCGGAAACAATGAGCAGTTCTTC

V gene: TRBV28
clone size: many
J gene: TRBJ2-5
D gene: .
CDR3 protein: CASRTTVQETQYF
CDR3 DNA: TGTGCCAGCAGGACGACAGTACAAGAGACCCAGTACTTC

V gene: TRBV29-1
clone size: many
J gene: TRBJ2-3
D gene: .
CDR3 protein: CSATRGRAWKDTQYF
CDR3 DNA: TGCAGCGCCACCCGAGGGCGGGCCTGGAAAGATACGCAGTATTTT